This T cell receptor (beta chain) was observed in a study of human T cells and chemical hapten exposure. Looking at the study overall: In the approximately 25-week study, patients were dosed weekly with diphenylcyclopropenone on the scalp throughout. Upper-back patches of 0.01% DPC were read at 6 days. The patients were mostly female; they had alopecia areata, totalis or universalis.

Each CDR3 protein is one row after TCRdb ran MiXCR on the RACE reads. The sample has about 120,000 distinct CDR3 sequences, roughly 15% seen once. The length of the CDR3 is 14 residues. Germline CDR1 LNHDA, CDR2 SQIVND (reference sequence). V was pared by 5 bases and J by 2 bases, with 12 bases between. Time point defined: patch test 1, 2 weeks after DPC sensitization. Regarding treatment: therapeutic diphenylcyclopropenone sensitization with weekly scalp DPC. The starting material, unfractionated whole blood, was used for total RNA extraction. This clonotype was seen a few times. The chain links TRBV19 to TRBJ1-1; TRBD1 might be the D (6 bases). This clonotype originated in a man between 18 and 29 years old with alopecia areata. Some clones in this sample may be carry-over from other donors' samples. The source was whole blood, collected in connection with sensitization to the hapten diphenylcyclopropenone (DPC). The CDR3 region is CASSLLDSNTEAFF. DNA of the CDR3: TGTGCCAGTAGTCTACTGGACAGCAACACTGAAGCTTTCTTT.